This T cell receptor beta chain was found in a study of neurological immune-mediated disorders. TCRdb fed the 5' RACE reads into MiXCR, producing one record per CDR3 protein. Seen here are some 30,000 distinct CDR3 sequences, roughly 15% observed once, and the top ten hold 27%. The CDR3 totals 15 residues. Per germline, CDR1 MNHNY and CDR2 SVGAGI (reference sequence). The V gene lost 2 bases and the J gene lost 4 bases, with 14 bases spanning the gap. There are many counts of this clonotype. The chain combines TRBV6-6 with TRBJ1-2, with a tentative D call TRBD1 (5 bases). Specimen: PBMCs. The sequence was collected from a man in his 70s in good health. The CDR3 bases are TGTGCCAGCAGTTACCCGGGACGGGCGGGCTATGGCTACACCTTC. Translated, it gives CASSYPGRAGYGYTF.